This is a list of T cell receptor beta chains from one sample in a study of Graves' ophthalmopathy and Graves' hyperthyroidism. Using its own MiXCR run on the multiplex PCR reads, TCRdb lists one record per CDR3 protein. The sample holds 150,000 to 200,000 distinct CDR3 sequences, 35% to 45% seen once. Sequences were obtained from peripheral blood. The receptors shown here come from a man aged 25-45 years with Graves' ophthalmopathy. Each CDR3 is given with its conserved first and last residue. The D gene is left open where the match is weak. Expanded clones get a size class; other rows say once, few or many, or leave the size out.

CDR3aa: CASIGAKLTEAFF
CDR3nt: TGTGCCAGCATCGGGGCGAAGTTGACTGAAGCTTTCTTT
v_gene: TRBV6-5
abundance: many
d_gene: NA
len: 13
j_gene: TRBJ1-1

CDR3aa: CASIRAGELFF
CDR3nt: TGTGCCAGCATTCGAGCCGGGGAGCTGTTTTTT
v_gene: TRBV6-5
abundance: many
d_gene: NA
len: 11
j_gene: TRBJ2-2

CDR3aa: CASSLGAISYEQYF
CDR3nt: TGTGCCAGCAGTTTAGGCGCCATCTCCTACGAGCAGTACTTC
v_gene: TRBV28
abundance: many
d_gene: NA
len: 14
j_gene: TRBJ2-7

CDR3aa: CASSGTGGFSPLHF
CDR3nt: TGTGCCAGCAGCGGGACAGGGGGCTTTTCACCCCTCCACTTT
v_gene: TRBV12-3/TRBV12-4
abundance: many
d_gene: TRBD1
len: 14
j_gene: TRBJ1-6

CDR3aa: CASSAGTDHEQYF
CDR3nt: TGTGCCAGCTCCGCCGGGACAGACCACGAGCAGTACTTC
v_gene: TRBV11-2
abundance: NA
d_gene: TRBD1
len: 13
j_gene: TRBJ2-7

CDR3aa: CATSDRQGGETQYF
CDR3nt: TGTGCCACCAGTGATCGACAGGGCGGAGAGACCCAGTACTTC
v_gene: TRBV24-1
abundance: many
d_gene: TRBD1
len: 14
j_gene: TRBJ2-5

CDR3aa: CASSRNREGNNQPQHF
CDR3nt: TGCGCCAGCAGCCGAAATCGGGAGGGGAACAATCAGCCCCAGCATTTT
v_gene: TRBV4-1
abundance: many
d_gene: NA
len: 16
j_gene: TRBJ1-5

CDR3aa: CASSPTGQGRETQYF
CDR3nt: TGTGCCAGCAGCCCTACGGGACAGGGAAGAGAGACCCAGTACTTC
v_gene: TRBV7-3
abundance: NA
d_gene: TRBD1
len: 15
j_gene: TRBJ2-5

CDR3aa: CASSSWTSRRGENPEETQYF
CDR3nt: TGTGCCAGCAGTTCCTGGACATCGCGGAGGGGAGAAAATCCGGAAGAGACCCAGTACTTC
v_gene: TRBV28
abundance: many
d_gene: NA
len: 20
j_gene: TRBJ2-5

CDR3aa: CARRPGASTYEQYF
CDR3nt: TGTGCCAGGCGCCCAGGGGCGTCAACCTACGAGCAGTACTTC
v_gene: TRBV6-1
abundance: once
d_gene: NA
len: 14
j_gene: TRBJ2-7

CDR3aa: CASSLSWPRKETQYF
CDR3nt: TGTGCCAGCAGCTTATCTTGGCCGCGTAAAGAGACCCAGTACTTC
v_gene: TRBV7-8
abundance: many
d_gene: NA
len: 15
j_gene: TRBJ2-5

CDR3aa: CASSQGQGGTEAFF
CDR3nt: TGTGCCAGCAGCCAGGGACAGGGAGGGACTGAAGCTTTCTTT
v_gene: TRBV12-3/TRBV12-4
abundance: few
d_gene: TRBD1
len: 14
j_gene: TRBJ1-1